The entry below describes one T cell receptor (beta chain). What antigen it recognizes has not been identified. No qualities accompany the bases; no much larger clone lies one base away. The sample originates from a study of radiation and T cells in renal cell carcinoma (dated by TCRdb to 2019 to 2021). Some background on the complete study: Samples came from a clinical trial, in which primary renal cell carcinomas received 15 Gy stereotactic body radiation therapy followed by nephrectomy 4 weeks later. In total, about 50 samples underwent TCR beta sequencing: some 25 tumors plus 27 peripheral blood samples. Across all 50 or so samples, 4,016,671 unique CDR3 nucleotide sequences encoding about 2.4 million unique CDR3 amino acid sequences were identified. Broad study findings and their caveats: Blood repertoire dynamics were not followed beyond 4 weeks after treatment. No pretreatment tumor biopsies were available, so the baseline intratumoral presence of clonotypes could not be determined. The single-armed trial design could not address effects of radiation dose or scheduling on the TCR repertoire. Top tumor clonotypes rose in blood from baseline to 2 weeks post-radiation, then contracted by 4 weeks, suggesting transient expansion of tumor-resident clones.

Read against the paper, the sample's time point label means: blood 2 weeks post-SBRT. The meaning of the sample's treatment or condition label: 15 Gy SBRT to primary tumor, nephrectomy 4 weeks later. To track tumor-enriched clonotypes, serial peripheral blood was sampled from radiation-treated patients at baseline and at 2 weeks and 4 weeks after SBRT. All patients had renal cell carcinoma with clear cell pathology. Genomic DNA for TCR sequencing was prepared using the QIAamp DNA Blood Mini Kit (Qiagen). Samples were included in the analyses only if all quality control checks were passed. Including the terminal cysteine and phenylalanine, the CDR3 comprises 16 residues. The entry retains the CDR3 DNA only, 48 bases that are in frame from base 1. V drops 5 bases and J drops 0 bases, leaving 13 bases in between. The germline V gene (reference sequence) gives CDR1 as SSHAT and CDR2 as FNYEAQ. TCR beta libraries were generated from genomic DNA with the immunoSEQ kit, following the manufacturer's recommendations. To prepare the libraries, a first multiplex PCR with proprietary primers was run, followed by a second PCR that added unique barcodes, and a bead cleanup was done after each round. A positive control reaction and a negative control reaction, both provided in the kit, were run with every batch of samples. The final libraries were assessed on an Agilent 4200 TapeStation D1000 ScreenTape, pooled by volume, and quantified by qPCR. Sequencing was performed on an Illumina NextSeq500 with a MidOutput 150-cycle cartridge, and 156 Read1 and 15 Index1 cycles were run with kit custom primers. The pooled library was loaded at around 0.98 pM, with a 20% PhiX control spiked in. Processing in the source paper ran as follows. Vendor-processed data were analyzed in R, and a clonotype was defined as all T cells sharing the same CDR3 nucleotide sequence. For clone abundance analyses, frequencies were normalized to the 10,000 most abundant clones per sample. Public T cell clones, which averaged fewer than five per sample, were excluded before analysis. A difference in abundance of at least 32-fold between compartments was used to define tumor-enriched and baseline blood-enriched clonotypes. A beta-binomial differential abundance model was used to identify clonotypes that were expanded or contracted between blood time points. Tumor-blood repertoire similarity was measured with the Baroni-Urbani and Buser coefficient, and groups were compared using two-tailed Wilcoxon tests in R. TCRdb took this table from immuneACCESS and kept in-frame rearrangements with V and J called. Such tables lack part of the clones; where checked against another copy, unresolved V genes explain under half of the gap, and the rest is unexplained. V and J calls and clone size are those listed in that table; D and trimming were worked out from the DNA. This sample holds around 70,000 clones; 82% were observed only once. The top ten hold approximately 5% of the sample.

The material sequenced was blood, taken from a patient whose treatment included radiotherapy and nephrectomy. Recombination linked TRBV7-7 to TRBJ2-2, with the D gene possibly TRBD1 or TRBD2, each one fitting 5 bases. The source of this sequence is a man aged 55 to 70 with renal cell carcinoma. The CDR3 sequence is CASSRDPTANTGELFF. The nucleotide sequence reads as follows: TGTGCCAGCAGCAGGGACCCCACCGCGAACACCGGGGAGCTGTTTTTT.